What follows describes a single T cell receptor beta chain. This sample was included in a study of blood T cell repertoires in COVID-19. Whole-study context: Acute and convalescent COVID-19 specimens originated in the United States, Italy and Spain.

Germline V gene lookup returns CDR1 MDHEN and CDR2 SYDVKM. The V end lost 7 bases, the J end lost 0 bases, and 3 bases lay between the germline ends. This CDR3 contains 12 residues. The data were produced by immunoSEQ multiplex PCR, yet TCRdb's version contains in-frame clones alone and is incomplete. The sample includes 220,000 or so clones, about 81% of them seen just once. Sequenced sample: peripheral blood. The TCR comes from a woman of 80 years or more with COVID-19, enrolled during active disease. V usage is TRBV28 and J usage is TRBJ2-2; D not resolved. CDR3 protein: CASTANTGELFF. DNA of the CDR3: TGTGCCAGCACAGCGAACACCGGGGAGCTGTTTTTT.